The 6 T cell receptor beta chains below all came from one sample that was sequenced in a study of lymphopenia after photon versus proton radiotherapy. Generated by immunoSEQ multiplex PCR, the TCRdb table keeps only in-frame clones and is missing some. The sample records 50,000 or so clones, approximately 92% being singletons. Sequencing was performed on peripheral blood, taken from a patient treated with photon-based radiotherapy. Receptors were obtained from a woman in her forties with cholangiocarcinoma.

This CDR3 is CSALTSGAPTGELFF. The CDR3 DNA follows: TGCAGCGCCCTCACTAGCGGGGCCCCAACCGGGGAGCTGTTTTTT. The genes are TRBV29-1 and TRBJ2-2, with 10 bases aligning to TRBD2. With V trimmed by 7 bases and J by 5 bases, 10 bases remained unmatched. CDR1 and CDR2 (germline): SQVTM, ANQGSEA. The CDR3 is 15 residues long.

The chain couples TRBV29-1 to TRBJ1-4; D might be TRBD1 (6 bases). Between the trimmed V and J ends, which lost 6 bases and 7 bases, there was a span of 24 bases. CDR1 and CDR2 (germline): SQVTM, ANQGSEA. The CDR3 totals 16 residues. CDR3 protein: CSVPGGRGVLREKLFF. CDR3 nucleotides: TGCAGCGTCCCCGGGGGGCGGGGAGTTCTACGTGAAAAACTGTTTTTT.

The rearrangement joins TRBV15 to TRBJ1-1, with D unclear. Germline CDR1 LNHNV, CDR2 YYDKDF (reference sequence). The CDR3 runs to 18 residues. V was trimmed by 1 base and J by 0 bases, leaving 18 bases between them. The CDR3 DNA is TGTGCCACCAGCAGAGGTGGGAGCTCAACACCCGTGAACACTGAAGCTTTCTTT. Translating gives CATSRGGSSTPVNTEAFF.

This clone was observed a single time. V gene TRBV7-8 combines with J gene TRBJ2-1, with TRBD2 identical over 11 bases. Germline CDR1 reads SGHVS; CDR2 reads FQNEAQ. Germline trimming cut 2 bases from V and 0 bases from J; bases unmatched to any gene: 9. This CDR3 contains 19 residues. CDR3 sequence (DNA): TGTGCCAGCAGCTTAATTAGCGGGGGGGCCCCCCGCTCCTACAATGAGCAGTTCTTC. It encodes CASSLISGGAPRSYNEQFF.

The CDR3 protein is CATSRDGSGGTDTQYF. The CDR3 DNA is TGTGCCACCAGCAGAGATGGAAGCGGGGGGACAGATACGCAGTATTTT. The V and J genes are TRBV15 and TRBJ2-3; TRBD2 matches 9 bases. This CDR3 is 16 amino acids long. Germline values: CDR1 LNHNV, CDR2 YYDKDF (reference sequence). J gave up 3 bases and V 0 bases, and 4 bases lay outside the gene matches.

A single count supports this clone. CDR3 DNA sequence: TGTGCCAGCAGCTTAAACCCGGGACTAGGCAATGAGCAGTTCTTC. Translating gives CASSLNPGLGNEQFF. This chain links TRBV7-3 with TRBJ2-1; TRBD2 aligns across 8 bases. This CDR3 is 15 amino acids long. The V gene end was trimmed by 1 base and the J gene end by 6 bases; junction bases not matched to a gene: 5. Germline assignment: CDR1 SGHTA and CDR2 FQGTGA.